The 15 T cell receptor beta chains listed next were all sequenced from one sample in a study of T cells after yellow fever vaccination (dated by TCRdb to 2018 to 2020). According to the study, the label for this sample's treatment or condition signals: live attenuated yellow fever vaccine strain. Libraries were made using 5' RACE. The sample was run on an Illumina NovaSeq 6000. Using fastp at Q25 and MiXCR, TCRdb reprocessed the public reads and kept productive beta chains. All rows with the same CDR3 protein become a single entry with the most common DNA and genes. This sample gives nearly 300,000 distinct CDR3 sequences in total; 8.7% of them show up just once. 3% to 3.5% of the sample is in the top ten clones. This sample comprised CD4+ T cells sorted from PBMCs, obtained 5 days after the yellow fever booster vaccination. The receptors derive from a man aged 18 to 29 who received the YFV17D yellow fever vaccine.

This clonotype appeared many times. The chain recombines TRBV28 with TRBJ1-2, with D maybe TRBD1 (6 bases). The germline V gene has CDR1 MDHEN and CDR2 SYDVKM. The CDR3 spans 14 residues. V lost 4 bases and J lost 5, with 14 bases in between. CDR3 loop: CASSSGGRTYGYTF. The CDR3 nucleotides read TGTGCCAGCAGTTCGGGGGGCAGAACTTATGGCTACACCTTC.

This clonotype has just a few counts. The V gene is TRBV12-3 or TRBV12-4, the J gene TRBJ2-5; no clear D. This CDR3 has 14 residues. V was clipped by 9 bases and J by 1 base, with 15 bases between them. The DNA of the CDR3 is TGTGCCAGTAGCCGTCCGGAAACCCAAGAGACCCAGTACTTC. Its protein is CASSRPETQETQYF.

The CDR3 loop is CASSEGGGNYGYTF. DNA of the CDR3: TGTGCCAGCAGTGAAGGGGGGGGTAACTATGGCTACACCTTC. This chain links TRBV6-1 with TRBJ1-2; TRBD1 is a possible D gene (5 bases). CDR3 size: 14 residues. The V end lost 1 base, the J end lost 1 base, and 7 bases lay between the germline ends. Germline V gene data show CDR1 as MNHNS and CDR2 as SASEGT.

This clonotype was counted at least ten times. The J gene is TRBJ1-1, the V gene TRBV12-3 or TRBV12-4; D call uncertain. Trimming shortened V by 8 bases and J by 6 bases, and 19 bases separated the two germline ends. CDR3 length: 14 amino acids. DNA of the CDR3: TGTGCCAGCCATCTTAGAGGCAGTTCTTCTGAAGCTTTCTTT. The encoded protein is CASHLRGSSSEAFF.

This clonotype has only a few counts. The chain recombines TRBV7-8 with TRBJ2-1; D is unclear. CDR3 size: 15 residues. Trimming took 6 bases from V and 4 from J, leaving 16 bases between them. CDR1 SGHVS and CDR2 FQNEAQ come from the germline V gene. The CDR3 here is CASSSGWAKYNEQFF. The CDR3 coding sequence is TGTGCCAGCAGTTCTGGTTGGGCTAAATACAATGAGCAGTTCTTC.

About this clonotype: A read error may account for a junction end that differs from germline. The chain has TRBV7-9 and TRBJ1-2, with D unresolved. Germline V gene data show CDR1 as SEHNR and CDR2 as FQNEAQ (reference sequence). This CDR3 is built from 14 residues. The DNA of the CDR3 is TGTGCCAGCAGCTTATTGGTCCGGAACTCTGGCTACACCTTC. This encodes CASSLLVRNSGYTF.

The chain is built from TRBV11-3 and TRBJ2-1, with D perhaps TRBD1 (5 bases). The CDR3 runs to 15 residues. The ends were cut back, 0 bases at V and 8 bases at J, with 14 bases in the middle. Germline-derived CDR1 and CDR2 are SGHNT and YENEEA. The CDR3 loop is CASSLDLGGAHEQFF. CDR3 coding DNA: TGTGCCAGCAGCTTAGATCTGGGTGGGGCCCATGAGCAGTTCTTC.

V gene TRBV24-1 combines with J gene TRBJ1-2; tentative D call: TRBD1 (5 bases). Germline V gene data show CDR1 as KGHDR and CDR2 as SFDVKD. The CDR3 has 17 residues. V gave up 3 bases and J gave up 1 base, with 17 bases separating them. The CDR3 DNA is TGTGCCACCAGTGATCCGCCAAACCCTCAGGGTAACTATGGCTACACCTTC. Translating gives CATSDPPNPQGNYGYTF.

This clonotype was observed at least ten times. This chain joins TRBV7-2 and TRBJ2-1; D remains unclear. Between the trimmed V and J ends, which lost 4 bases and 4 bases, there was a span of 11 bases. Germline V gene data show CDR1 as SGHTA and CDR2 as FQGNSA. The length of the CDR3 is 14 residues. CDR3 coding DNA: TGTGCCAGCAGCTCGGTGAGCTCGTACAATGAGCAGTTCTTC. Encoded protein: CASSSVSSYNEQFF.

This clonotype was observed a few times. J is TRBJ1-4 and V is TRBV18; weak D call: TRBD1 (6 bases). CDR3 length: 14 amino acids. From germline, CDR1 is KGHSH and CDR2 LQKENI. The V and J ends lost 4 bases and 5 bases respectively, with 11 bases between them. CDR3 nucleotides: TGTGCCAGCTCACGGATGGGGACAAATGAAAAACTGTTTTTT. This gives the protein CASSRMGTNEKLFF. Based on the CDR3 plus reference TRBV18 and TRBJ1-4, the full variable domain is NAGVMQNPRHLVRRRGQEARLRCSPMKGHSHVYWYRQLPEEGLKFMVYLQKENIIDESGMPKERFSAEFPKEGPSILRIQQVVRGDSAAYFCASSRMGTNEKLFFGSGTQLSVL.

Here the CDR3 reads CASEPGTSGGTQYF. The CDR3 coding sequence is TGTGCCAGCGAACCCGGGACTAGCGGCGGAACGCAGTATTTT. The J gene is TRBJ2-3, the V gene TRBV7-2, with 11 bases identical to TRBD2. V trimming: 8 bases; J trimming: 9 bases; junction bases outside the gene matches: 10. CDR1 and CDR2 (germline): SGHTA, FQGNSA. There are 14 residues in the CDR3.

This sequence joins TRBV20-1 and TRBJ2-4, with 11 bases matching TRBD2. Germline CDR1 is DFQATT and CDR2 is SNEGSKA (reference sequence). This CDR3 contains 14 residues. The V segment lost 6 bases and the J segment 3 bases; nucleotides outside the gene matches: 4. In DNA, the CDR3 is TGCAGTGCCCCGACTAGCGGGGACAAAAACATTCAGTACTTC. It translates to CSAPTSGDKNIQYF.

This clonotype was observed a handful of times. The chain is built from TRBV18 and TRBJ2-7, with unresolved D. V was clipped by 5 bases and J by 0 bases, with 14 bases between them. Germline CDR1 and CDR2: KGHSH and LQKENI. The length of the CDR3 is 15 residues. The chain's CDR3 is CASSGRRTDSYEQYF. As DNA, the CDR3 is TGTGCCAGCTCAGGACGCAGGACCGACTCCTACGAGCAGTACTTC.

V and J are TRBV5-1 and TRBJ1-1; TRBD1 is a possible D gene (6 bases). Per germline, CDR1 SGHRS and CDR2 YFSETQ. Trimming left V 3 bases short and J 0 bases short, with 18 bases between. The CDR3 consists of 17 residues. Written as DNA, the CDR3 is TGCGCCAGCAGCTCCCATGGGGGGGCGAGGTTGAACACTGAAGCTTTCTTT. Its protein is CASSSHGGARLNTEAFF.

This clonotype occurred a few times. The CDR3 DNA reads TGTGCCAGCAGCCGGGACAGGGGCCACTACGAGCAGTACTTC. Protein: CASSRDRGHYEQYF. The gene calls are TRBV27 and TRBJ2-7; 10 bases are a match to TRBD1. The ends lost 6 bases at V and 3 bases at J; junction bases unmatched: 5. The CDR3 is 14 residues long. Germline V gives CDR1 MNHEY, CDR2 SMNVEV (reference sequence).